The 25 T cell receptor beta chains below were found in one sample sequenced in a study of T cells in Graves' hyperthyroidism and ophthalmopathy. Amplification yielded TCR beta CDR3 regions, with RNA transcripts as the source. HTBI primers were employed in a first-round RT-PCR of the TCR CDR3. MiXCR was run by TCRdb on the multiplex PCR reads, yielding one entry per CDR3 protein. This repertoire shows 350,000 or so distinct CDR3 sequences, about 18% found once; its top ten account for about a third. Specimen: blood. The receptors were sampled from a woman aged 30 to 39 with Graves' hyperthyroidism that later progressed to Graves' ophthalmopathy.

The rearrangement uses TRBV9 and TRBJ1-2; D remains ambiguous. The CDR3 is made up of 13 amino acids. CDR1 and CDR2 from the germline V gene are SGDLS and YYNGEE. V was trimmed by 0 bases and J by 3 bases, leaving 6 bases between them. CDR3 residues: CASSVDADYGYTF. The DNA of the CDR3 is TGTGCCAGCAGCGTAGATGCAGACTATGGCTACACCTTC. Full variable domain (rest looked up from reference TRBV9 and TRBJ1-2): DSGVTQTPKHLITATGQRVTLRCSPRSGDLSVYWYQQSLDQGLQFLIQYYNGEERAKGNILERFSAQQFPDLHSELNLSSLELGDSALYFCASSVDADYGYTFGSGTRLTVV.

The table lists this clonotype with many counts. The chain uses TRBV5-1 and TRBJ1-5, with TRBD1 as a possible D gene (6 bases). With 3 bases removed from V and 3 bases from J, the gap between germline ends came to 13 bases. This CDR3 has 15 amino acids. Germline V gene data show CDR1 as SGHRS and CDR2 as YFSETQ. The CDR3 spells CASSSGAGVNQPQHF. The CDR3 nucleotides read TGCGCCAGCAGCTCGGGGGCAGGGGTCAATCAGCCCCAGCATTTT.

This clonotype has at least ten counts. The CDR3 DNA sequence: TGTGCCAGCAGGCTCAGGGGGCACGGTGAGCAGTTCTTC. Its translation is CASRLRGHGEQFF. The V gene is TRBV28, the J gene TRBJ2-1; TRBD1 matches 8 bases. Germline trimming cut 6 bases from V and 9 bases from J; bases unmatched to any gene: 7. The CDR3 covers 13 residues. Germline values: CDR1 MDHEN, CDR2 SYDVKM.

This clonotype came up many times. V and J are TRBV2 and TRBJ1-3; D ambiguous. CDR3 length equals 17 residues. V was shortened by 6 bases and J by 0 bases, with 18 bases between the two germline ends. Germline values: CDR1 SNHLY, CDR2 FYNNEI. The CDR3 here is CASSGVQLPPSGNTIYF. The CDR3 DNA reads as TGTGCCAGCAGCGGGGTACAGTTGCCACCCTCTGGAAACACCATATATTTT.

The chain has TRBV5-1 and TRBJ2-1; 14 positions match TRBD2. CDR3 length equals 14 residues. V was clipped by 7 bases and J by 4 bases; unmatched bases: 1. Per germline, CDR1 SGHRS and CDR2 YFSETQ. The CDR3 nucleotides read TGCGCCAGCGGGACTAGCGGGGGTTACAATGAGCAGTTCTTC. Translated: CASGTSGGYNEQFF.

The chain carries TRBV6-1 and TRBJ2-5; TRBD2 aligns across 7 bases. Per the germline V gene, CDR1 is MNHNS and CDR2 is SASEGT. The CDR3 runs to 16 residues. With V trimmed by 2 bases and J by 4 bases, 10 bases remained unmatched. CDR3 bases: TGTGCCAGCAGTGAATTTCGTGGTTGGGAGGGAGAGACCCAGTACTTC. As protein: CASSEFRGWEGETQYF.

The chain recombines TRBV6-2 or TRBV6-3 with TRBJ2-1, with 13 positions matching TRBD2. The CDR3 is 16 residues long. Germline CDR1 MNHEY, CDR2 SVGEGT. V gave up 5 bases and J gave up 5 bases; unmatched junction bases: 6. CDR3 sequence (DNA): TGTGCCAGCAGTCCGCGGACTAGCGGGAGTCACAATGAGCAGTTCTTC. This codes for CASSPRTSGSHNEQFF.

The table lists this clonotype with many counts. The chain carries TRBV13 and TRBJ2-7, with 14 positions matching TRBD2. The CDR3 totals 21 residues. The V gene end was trimmed by 5 bases and the J gene end by 4 bases; junction bases not matched to a gene: 22. Germline V CDR1 and CDR2: PRHDT, FYEKMQ (reference sequence). The CDR3 here is CASSTWTGGSMGLAGVYEQYF. The DNA of the CDR3 is TGTGCCAGCAGCACCTGGACAGGGGGCTCAATGGGACTAGCGGGAGTATACGAGCAGTACTTC.

The rearrangement uses TRBV5-4 and TRBJ1-1; possible D gene TRBD1, 5 bases. CDR1 is SGHNT, CDR2 YYREEE, per germline (reference sequence). The CDR3 has 16 residues. With 2 bases removed from V and 1 base from J, the gap between germline ends came to 15 bases. CDR3: CASSLDRETANTEAFF. The CDR3 DNA reads as TGTGCCAGCAGCTTAGATCGGGAGACAGCGAACACTGAAGCTTTCTTT.

Of note for this clonotype: A much larger clone lies a single base off, so this may be a read error. The rearrangement links TRBV7-2 to TRBJ1-1; D unresolved. Trimming removed 5 bases at V and 1 base at J, with 11 bases between. The germline V gene has CDR1 SGHTA and CDR2 FQGNSA. This CDR3 has 14 amino acids. The CDR3 loop reads CASSLGRQNTEAFF. CDR3 sequence (DNA): TGTGCCAGCAGCCTCGGACGGCAGAACACTGAAGCTTTCTTT.

This clonotype was observed a single time. The chain combines TRBV19 with TRBJ1-2; the match to TRBD1 covers 9 bases. V lost 7 bases to trimming and J lost 3 bases; unmatched junction nucleotides: 6. CDR1 and CDR2 from the germline V gene are LNHDA and SQIVND (reference sequence). This CDR3 has 14 amino acids. The CDR3: CASIGTGPYYGYTF. The CDR3 coding sequence is TGTGCCAGTATCGGGACAGGGCCCTACTATGGCTACACCTTC.

The chain is built from TRBV20-1 and TRBJ1-5; TRBD1 might be the D (5 bases). The CDR3 contains 15 residues. V lost 2 bases and J lost 7, with 18 bases in between. Germline values: CDR1 DFQATT, CDR2 SNEGSKA (reference sequence). CDR3 loop: CSARNWGQEGQPQHF. The CDR3 nucleotides read TGCAGTGCTAGAAACTGGGGCCAGGAAGGGCAGCCCCAGCATTTT.

In this sample, this clonotype turned up many times. Germline is not matched at one junction end, which may reflect a read error. This chain joins TRBV28 and TRBJ1-1, with a possible D match to TRBD1 (5 bases). The CDR3 length is 15 residues. Germline CDR1 is MDHEN and CDR2 is SYDVKM. As DNA, the CDR3 is TGTGCCAGCAGTTTGGGGGTCGGATGGAACGCTGAAGCTTTCTTT. Its translation is CASSLGVGWNAEAFF. Full variable domain (remainder filled in from reference TRBV28 and TRBJ1-1): DVKVTQSSRYLVKRTGEKVFLECVQDMDHENMFWYRQDPGLGLRLIYFSYDVKMKEKGDIPEGYSVSREKKERFSLILESASTNQTSMYLCASSLGVGWNAEAFFGQGTRLTVV.

This clonotype was counted only a few times. This may come from a read error, since a much larger clone is one base off. V gene TRBV28 combines with J gene TRBJ2-7; no clear D. The CDR3 spans 12 residues. Germline loops: CDR1 MDHEN, CDR2 SYDVKM. The CDR3 region is CAGSFRVYEQYF. CDR3 sequence (DNA): TGTGCCGGCAGTTTTCGGGTCTACGAGCAGTACTTC.

This clonotype was detected many times. V usage is TRBV6-1 and J usage is TRBJ1-4, with 8 bases that match TRBD1. The germline V gene has CDR1 MNHNS and CDR2 SASEGT. The CDR3 is 16 residues long. The V gene end was trimmed by 8 bases and the J gene end by 0 bases; junction bases not matched to a gene: 8. The CDR3 DNA reads as TGTGCCAGCCTTGGGACAGGACATTCAACTAATGAAAAACTGTTTTTT. It specifies CASLGTGHSTNEKLFF.

This clonotype was detected many times. The chain combines TRBV28 with TRBJ1-2; a weak D match, TRBD1 (6 bases). The CDR3 is 12 amino acids. The germline V gene has CDR1 MDHEN and CDR2 SYDVKM. The ends were cut back, 8 bases at V and 0 bases at J, with 7 bases in the middle. CDR3 bases: TGTGCCAGCGGGACAACTAACTATGGCTACACCTTC. Residues: CASGTTNYGYTF.

This clonotype was counted many times. The chain has TRBV6-1 and TRBJ2-5, with 14 positions matching TRBD2. V was pared by 2 bases and J by 6 bases, with 11 bases of the junction left unmatched. Germline V gives CDR1 MNHNS, CDR2 SASEGT. The CDR3 has 18 residues. CDR3 loop: CASSEYDQGLAGAKTQYF. Written as DNA, the CDR3 is TGTGCCAGCAGTGAATACGATCAGGGACTAGCGGGAGCAAAGACCCAGTACTTC.

Many counts were recorded for this clonotype. The chain has TRBV3-1 and TRBJ2-3; D is perhaps TRBD1 or TRBD2 (6 bases each). The germline V gene has CDR1 LGHDT and CDR2 YNNKEL (reference sequence). Trimming pared 5 bases from V and 2 bases from J, leaving 20 bases between. CDR3 length: 17 residues. Written as DNA, the CDR3 is TGTGCCAGCAGCTCATGGGGGGCCGGGTCCCTCACAGATACGCAGTATTTT. Protein product: CASSSWGAGSLTDTQYF.

Ten or more counts support this clonotype. The genes are TRBV7-2 and TRBJ2-7; no reliable D call. CDR3 length: 13 residues. Germline lookup yields CDR1 SGHTA and CDR2 FQGNSA. Trimming cost V 1 base and J 3 bases, with 7 bases left between them. Here the CDR3 reads CASSLGSDYEQYF. The CDR3 coding sequence is TGTGCCAGCAGCTTAGGGTCAGACTACGAGCAGTACTTC.

This clonotype was observed at least ten times. V gene TRBV7-2 combines with J gene TRBJ2-1; 8 bases match TRBD2. V lost 5 bases, J lost 6 bases, and 9 bases stayed unmatched. Looked up from germline, CDR1 is SGHTA and CDR2 is FQGNSA. The CDR3 loop spans 15 amino acids. CDR3 nucleotide sequence: TGTGCCAGCAGCCCCGGGGGGGCTTTAACCAATGAGCAGTTCTTC. It specifies CASSPGGALTNEQFF.

The table lists this clonotype with many counts. The rearrangement uses TRBV6-1 and TRBJ1-5; 7 nucleotides align to TRBD1. The length of the CDR3 is 13 residues. J lost 8 bases, V lost 6 bases, and 7 bases had no gene match. Germline loops: CDR1 MNHNS, CDR2 SASEGT. CDR3 bases: TGTGCCAGCAGCTCACAGGGGAACGAGCCCCAGCATTTT. Its protein is CASSSQGNEPQHF.

The CDR3 bases are TGCGCCAGCAGCTTGGTAGGGGCTCGAGGGGGAAACACCATATATTTT. Encoded protein: CASSLVGARGGNTIYF. The V call is TRBV5-1, the J call TRBJ1-3, with D possibly TRBD1 on 5 matching bases. The CDR3 is 16 amino acids. Germline loops: CDR1 SGHRS, CDR2 YFSETQ. The V and J ends lost 0 bases and 4 bases respectively, with 14 bases between them.

V usage is TRBV6-1 and J usage is TRBJ1-2; TRBD1 agrees at 7 bases. CDR1 and CDR2 (germline): MNHNS, SASEGT. With V trimmed by 3 bases and J by 8 bases, 18 bases remained unmatched. This CDR3 spans 17 amino acids. This chain's CDR3 is CASSDPFRQGSMGGYTF. CDR3 nucleotide sequence: TGTGCCAGCAGTGACCCCTTCCGACAGGGTTCTATGGGGGGCTACACCTTC.

This clonotype was found many times. The chain carries TRBV10-3 and TRBJ1-1; D call uncertain. Trimming took 4 bases from V and 4 from J, leaving 13 bases between them. The germline gives CDR1 ENHRY, CDR2 SYGVKD. The CDR3 has 14 amino acids. CDR3 coding DNA: TGTGCCATCAGTGTTTCTAGGGAAGCCACTGAAGCTTTCTTT. Encoded protein: CAISVSREATEAFF.

This clonotype was counted many times. The chain uses TRBV6-1 and TRBJ1-2; the match to TRBD1 covers 7 bases. The CDR3 length is 16 residues. The V gene's germline CDR1 is MNHNS and CDR2 SASEGT. The junction had 16 bases not matched to a gene; V was cut back by 6 bases and J by 6 bases. In DNA, the CDR3 is TGTGCCAGCAGCGACACTCTTGGCGGGACAGTGCATGGCTACACCTTC. This codes for CASSDTLGGTVHGYTF.